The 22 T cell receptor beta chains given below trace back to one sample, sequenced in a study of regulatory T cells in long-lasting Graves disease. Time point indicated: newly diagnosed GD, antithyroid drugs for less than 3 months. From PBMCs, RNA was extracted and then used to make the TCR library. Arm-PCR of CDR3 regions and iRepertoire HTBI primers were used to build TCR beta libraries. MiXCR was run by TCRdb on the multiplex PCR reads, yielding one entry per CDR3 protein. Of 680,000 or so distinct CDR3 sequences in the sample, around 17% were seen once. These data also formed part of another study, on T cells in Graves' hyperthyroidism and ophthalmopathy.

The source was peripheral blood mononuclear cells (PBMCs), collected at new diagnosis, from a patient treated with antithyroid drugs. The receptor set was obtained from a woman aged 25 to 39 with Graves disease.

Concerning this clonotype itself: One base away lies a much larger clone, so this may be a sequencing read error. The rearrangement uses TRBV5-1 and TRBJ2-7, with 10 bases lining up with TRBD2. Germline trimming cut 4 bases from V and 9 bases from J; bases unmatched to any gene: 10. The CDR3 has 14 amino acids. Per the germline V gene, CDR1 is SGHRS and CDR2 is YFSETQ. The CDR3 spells CASSPGLAAGGQYF. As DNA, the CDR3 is TGCGCCAGCAGCCCCGGACTAGCGGCAGGCGGGCAGTACTTC.

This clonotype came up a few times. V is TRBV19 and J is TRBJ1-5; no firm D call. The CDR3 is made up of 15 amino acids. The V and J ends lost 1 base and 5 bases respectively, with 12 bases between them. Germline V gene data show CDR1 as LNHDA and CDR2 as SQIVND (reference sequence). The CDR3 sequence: CASSIVRVLDQPQHF. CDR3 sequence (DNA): TGTGCCAGTAGTATAGTGAGGGTATTGGATCAGCCCCAGCATTTT. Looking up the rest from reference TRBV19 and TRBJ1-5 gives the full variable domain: DGGITQSPKYLFRKEGQNVTLSCEQNLNHDAMYWYRQDPGQGLRLIYYSQIVNDFQKGDIAEGYSVSREKKESFPLTVTSAQKNPTAFYLCASSIVRVLDQPQHFGDGTRLSIL.

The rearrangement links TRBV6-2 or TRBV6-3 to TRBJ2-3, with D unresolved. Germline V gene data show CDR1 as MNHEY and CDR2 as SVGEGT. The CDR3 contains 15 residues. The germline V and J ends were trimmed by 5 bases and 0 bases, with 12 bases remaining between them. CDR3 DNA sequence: TGTGCCAGCAGTGTAGACCCAACTAGCACAGATACGCAGTATTTT. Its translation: CASSVDPTSTDTQYF.

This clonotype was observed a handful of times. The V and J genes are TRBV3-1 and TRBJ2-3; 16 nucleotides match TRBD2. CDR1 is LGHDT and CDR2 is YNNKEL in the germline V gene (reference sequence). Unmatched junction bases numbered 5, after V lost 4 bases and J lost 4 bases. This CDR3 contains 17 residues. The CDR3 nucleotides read TGTGCCAGCAGCCCGGGACTAGCGGGAGGGCGCGCAGATACGCAGTATTTT. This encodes CASSPGLAGGRADTQYF.

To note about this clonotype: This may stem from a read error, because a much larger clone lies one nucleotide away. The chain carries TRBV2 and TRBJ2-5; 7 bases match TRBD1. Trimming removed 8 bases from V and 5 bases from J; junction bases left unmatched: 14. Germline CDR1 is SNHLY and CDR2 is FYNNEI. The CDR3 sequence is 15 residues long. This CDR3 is CASCGESQGSETQYF. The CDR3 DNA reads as TGTGCCAGCTGCGGAGAATCACAGGGGAGTGAGACCCAGTACTTC.

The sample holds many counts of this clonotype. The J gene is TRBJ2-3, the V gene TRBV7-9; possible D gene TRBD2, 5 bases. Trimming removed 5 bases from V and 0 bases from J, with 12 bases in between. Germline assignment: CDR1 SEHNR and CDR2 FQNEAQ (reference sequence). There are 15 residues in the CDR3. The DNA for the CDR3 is TGTGCCAGCAGCGCCGTCGGACTGAGCACAGATACGCAGTATTTT. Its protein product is CASSAVGLSTDTQYF.

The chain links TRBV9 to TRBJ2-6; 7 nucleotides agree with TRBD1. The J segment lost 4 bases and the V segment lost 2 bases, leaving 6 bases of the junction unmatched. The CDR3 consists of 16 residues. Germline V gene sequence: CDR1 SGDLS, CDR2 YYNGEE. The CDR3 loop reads CASSVLRGTGANVLTF. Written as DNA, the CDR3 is TGTGCCAGCAGCGTCCTCAGGGGGACGGGGGCCAACGTCCTGACTTTC.

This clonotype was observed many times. The chain's CDR3 is CASSENTGGTDTQYF. Here the CDR3 DNA reads TGTGCCAGCAGTGAAAACACTGGGGGCACAGATACGCAGTATTTT. The rearrangement uses TRBV12-3 or TRBV12-4 and TRBJ2-3; D gene unclear. Trimming left V 5 bases short and J 1 base short, with 13 bases between. This CDR3 region has 15 residues.

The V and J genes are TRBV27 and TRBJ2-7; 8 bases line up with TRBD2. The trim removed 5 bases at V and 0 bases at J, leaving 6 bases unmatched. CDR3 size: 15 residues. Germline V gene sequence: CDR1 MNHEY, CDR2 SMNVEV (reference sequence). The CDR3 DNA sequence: TGTGCCAGCAGTCGTGCAGCGGGGGTCTCCTACGAGCAGTACTTC. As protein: CASSRAAGVSYEQYF.

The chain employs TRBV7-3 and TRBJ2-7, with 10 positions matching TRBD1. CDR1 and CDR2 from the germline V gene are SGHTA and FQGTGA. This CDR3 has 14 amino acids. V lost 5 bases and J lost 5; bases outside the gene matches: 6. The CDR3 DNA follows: TGTGCCAGCAGCCCGACAGGGGGCCTGGACGAGCAGTACTTC. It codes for CASSPTGGLDEQYF. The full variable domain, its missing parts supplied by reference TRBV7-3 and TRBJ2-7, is GAGVSQTPSNKVTEKGKYVELRCDPISGHTALYWYRQSLGQGPEFLIYFQGTGAADDSGLPNDRFFAVRPEGSVSTLKIQRTERGDSAVYLCASSPTGGLDEQYFGPGTRLTVT.

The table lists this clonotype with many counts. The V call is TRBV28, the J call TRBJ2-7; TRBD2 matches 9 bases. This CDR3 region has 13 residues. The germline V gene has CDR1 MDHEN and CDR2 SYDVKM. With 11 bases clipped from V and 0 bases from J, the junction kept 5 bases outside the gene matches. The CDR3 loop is CAALAGFSYEQYF. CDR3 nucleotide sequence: TGTGCCGCTCTAGCGGGATTCTCCTACGAGCAGTACTTC.

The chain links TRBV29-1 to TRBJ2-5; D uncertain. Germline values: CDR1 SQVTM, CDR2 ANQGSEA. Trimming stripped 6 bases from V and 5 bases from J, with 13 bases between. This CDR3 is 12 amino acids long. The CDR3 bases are TGCAGCGTGTTGGACCCCGGGGAGACCCAGTACTTC. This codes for CSVLDPGETQYF.

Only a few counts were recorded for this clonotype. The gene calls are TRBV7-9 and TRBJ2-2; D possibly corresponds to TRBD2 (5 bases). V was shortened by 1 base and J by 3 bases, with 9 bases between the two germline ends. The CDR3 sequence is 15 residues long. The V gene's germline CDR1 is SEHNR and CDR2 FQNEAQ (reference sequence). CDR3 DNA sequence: TGTGCCAGCAGCTTAGACCTACTAGACACCGGGGAGCTGTTTTTT. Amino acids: CASSLDLLDTGELFF. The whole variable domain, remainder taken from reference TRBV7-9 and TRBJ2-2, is DTGVSQNPRHKITKRGQNVTFRCDPISEHNRLYWYRQTLGQGPEFLTYFQNEAQLEKSRLLSDRFSAERPKGSFSTLEIQRTEQGDSAMYLCASSLDLLDTGELFFGEGSRLTVL.

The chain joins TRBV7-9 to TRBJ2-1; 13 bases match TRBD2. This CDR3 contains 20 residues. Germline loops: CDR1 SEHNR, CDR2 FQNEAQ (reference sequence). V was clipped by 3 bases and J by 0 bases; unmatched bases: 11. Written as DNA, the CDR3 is TGTGCCAGCAGCTTGGGTCCGGGACTAGCGGGACGAAGCTCCTACAATGAGCAGTTCTTC. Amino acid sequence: CASSLGPGLAGRSSYNEQFF.

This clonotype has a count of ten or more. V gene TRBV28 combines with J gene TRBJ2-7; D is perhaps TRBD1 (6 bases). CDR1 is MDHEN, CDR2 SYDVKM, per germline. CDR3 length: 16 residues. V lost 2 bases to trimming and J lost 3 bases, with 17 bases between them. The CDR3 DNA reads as TGTGCCAGCAGTTTAAGTCTTACGGGACATCTCTACGAGCAGTACTTC. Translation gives CASSLSLTGHLYEQYF.

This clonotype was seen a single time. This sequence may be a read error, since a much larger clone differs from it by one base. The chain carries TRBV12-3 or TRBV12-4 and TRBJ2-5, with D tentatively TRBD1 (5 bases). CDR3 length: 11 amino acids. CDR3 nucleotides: TGTGCCAGCACAGGGCGGACCACCCATTACTTC. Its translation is CASTGRTTHYF.

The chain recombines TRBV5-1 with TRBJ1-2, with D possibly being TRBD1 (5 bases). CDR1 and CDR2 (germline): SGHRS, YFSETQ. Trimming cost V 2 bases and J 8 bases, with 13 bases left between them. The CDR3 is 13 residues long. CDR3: CASSLLGPKGYTF. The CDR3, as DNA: TGCGCCAGCAGCTTATTGGGGCCGAAGGGCTACACCTTC.

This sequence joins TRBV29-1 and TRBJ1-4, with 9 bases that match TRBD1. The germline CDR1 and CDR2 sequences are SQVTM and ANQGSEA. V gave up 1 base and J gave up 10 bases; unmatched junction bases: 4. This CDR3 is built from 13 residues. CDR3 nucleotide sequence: TGCAGCGTTGAAGGGACAGGGGTTGGAAAACTGTTTTTT. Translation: CSVEGTGVGKLFF.

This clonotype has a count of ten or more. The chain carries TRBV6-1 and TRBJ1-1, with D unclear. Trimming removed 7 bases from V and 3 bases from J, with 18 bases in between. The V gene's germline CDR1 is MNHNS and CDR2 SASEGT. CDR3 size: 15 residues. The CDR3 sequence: CASKVRASADTEAFF. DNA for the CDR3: TGTGCCAGCAAGGTCCGAGCTTCGGCGGACACTGAAGCTTTCTTT.

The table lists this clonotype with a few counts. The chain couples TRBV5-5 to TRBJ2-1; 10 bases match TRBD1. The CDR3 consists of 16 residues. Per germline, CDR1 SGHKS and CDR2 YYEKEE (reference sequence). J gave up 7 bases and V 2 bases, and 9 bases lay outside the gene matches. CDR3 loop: CASSFPLRTGGNEQFF. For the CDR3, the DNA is TGTGCCAGCAGCTTCCCCCTCAGGACAGGGGGGAATGAGCAGTTCTTC.

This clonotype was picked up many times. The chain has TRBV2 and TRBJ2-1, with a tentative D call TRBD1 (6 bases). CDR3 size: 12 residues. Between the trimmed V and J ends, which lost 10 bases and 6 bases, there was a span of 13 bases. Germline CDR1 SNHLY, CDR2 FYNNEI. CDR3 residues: CAINRVANEQFF. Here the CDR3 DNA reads TGTGCCATCAACAGGGTTGCCAATGAGCAGTTCTTC.

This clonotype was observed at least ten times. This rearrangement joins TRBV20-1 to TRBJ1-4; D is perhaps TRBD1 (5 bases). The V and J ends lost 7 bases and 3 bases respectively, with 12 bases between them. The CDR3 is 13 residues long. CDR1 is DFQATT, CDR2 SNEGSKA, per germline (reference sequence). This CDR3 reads CSVIEGPNEKLFF. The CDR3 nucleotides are TGCAGTGTCATAGAGGGGCCTAATGAAAAACTGTTTTTT.